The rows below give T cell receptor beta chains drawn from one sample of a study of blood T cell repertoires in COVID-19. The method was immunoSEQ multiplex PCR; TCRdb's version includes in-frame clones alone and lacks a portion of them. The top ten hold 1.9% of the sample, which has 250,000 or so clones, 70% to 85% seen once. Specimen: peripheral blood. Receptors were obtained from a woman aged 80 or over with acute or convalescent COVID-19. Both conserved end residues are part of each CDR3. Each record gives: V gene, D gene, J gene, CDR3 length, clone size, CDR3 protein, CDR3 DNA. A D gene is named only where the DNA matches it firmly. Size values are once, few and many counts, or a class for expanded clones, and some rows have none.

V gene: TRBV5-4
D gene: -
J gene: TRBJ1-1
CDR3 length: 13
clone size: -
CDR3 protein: CASSFDSNTEAFF
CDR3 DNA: TGTGCCAGCAGCTTCGACAGCAACACTGAAGCTTTCTTT

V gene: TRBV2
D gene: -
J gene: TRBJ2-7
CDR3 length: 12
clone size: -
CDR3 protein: CASSESGYEQYF
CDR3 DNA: TGTGCCAGCAGTGAATCCGGTTACGAGCAGTACTTC

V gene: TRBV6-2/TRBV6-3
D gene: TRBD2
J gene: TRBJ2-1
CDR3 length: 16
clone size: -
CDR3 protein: CASSRIAGGMGNEQFF
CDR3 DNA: TGTGCCAGCAGTCGAATAGCGGGGGGAATGGGAAATGAGCAGTTCTTC

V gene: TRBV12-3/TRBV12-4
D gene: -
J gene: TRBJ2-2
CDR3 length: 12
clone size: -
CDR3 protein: CASSSNTGELFF
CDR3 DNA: TGTGCCAGCAGTTCCAACACCGGGGAACTGTTTTTT

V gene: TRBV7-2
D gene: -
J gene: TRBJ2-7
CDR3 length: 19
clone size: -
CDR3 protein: CASSSGSEGSQRRSYEQYF
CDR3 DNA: TGTGCCAGCAGCTCCGGTTCTGAGGGTAGCCAGCGGAGGTCCTACGAGCAGTACTTC

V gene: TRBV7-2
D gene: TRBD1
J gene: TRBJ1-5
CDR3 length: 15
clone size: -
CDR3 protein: CASSGGTGNYQPQHF
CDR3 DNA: TGTGCCAGCAGCGGCGGGACAGGGAACTATCAGCCCCAGCATTTT

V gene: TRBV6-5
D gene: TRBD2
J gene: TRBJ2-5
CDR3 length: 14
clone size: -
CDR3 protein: CASNPGLAEETQYF
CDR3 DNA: TGTGCCAGCAACCCAGGACTAGCGGAAGAGACCCAGTACTTC

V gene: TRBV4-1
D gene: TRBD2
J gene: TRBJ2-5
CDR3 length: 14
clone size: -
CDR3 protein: CASSLPSGAKTQYF
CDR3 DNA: TGCGCCAGCAGCCTTCCTAGCGGGGCTAAGACCCAGTACTTC

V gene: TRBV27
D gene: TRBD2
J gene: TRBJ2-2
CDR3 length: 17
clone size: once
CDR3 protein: CASSSLMLAGVTGELFF
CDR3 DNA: TGTGCCAGCAGTTCCCTTATGTTAGCGGGAGTCACCGGGGAGCTGTTTTTT

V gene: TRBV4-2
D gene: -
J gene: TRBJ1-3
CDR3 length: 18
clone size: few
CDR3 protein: CASSQNPTTTGYGNTIYF
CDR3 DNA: TGTGCCAGCAGCCAAAACCCCACGACTACAGGGTATGGAAACACCATATATTTT

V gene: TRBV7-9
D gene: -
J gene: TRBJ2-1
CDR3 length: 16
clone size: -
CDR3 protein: CASSWVGPRSYNEQFF
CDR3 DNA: TGTGCCAGCAGCTGGGTGGGGCCCCGGTCCTACAATGAGCAGTTCTTC

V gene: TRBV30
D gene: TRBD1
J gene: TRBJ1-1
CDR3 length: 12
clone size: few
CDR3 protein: CAYTVTGAPSFF
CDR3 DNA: TGTGCCTATACGGTGACAGGGGCCCCGTCTTTCTTT

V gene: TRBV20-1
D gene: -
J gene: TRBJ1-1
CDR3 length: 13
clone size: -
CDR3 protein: CSASAVLNTEAFF
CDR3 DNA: TGCAGTGCTAGTGCCGTTTTGAACACTGAAGCTTTCTTT

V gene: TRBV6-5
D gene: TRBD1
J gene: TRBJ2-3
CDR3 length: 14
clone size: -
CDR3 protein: CASSYGQGTDTQYF
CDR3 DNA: TGTGCCAGCAGTTACGGACAGGGGACGGATACGCAGTATTTT

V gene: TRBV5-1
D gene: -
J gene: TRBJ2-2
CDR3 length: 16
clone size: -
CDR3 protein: CASSLGVSPNTGELFF
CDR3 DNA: TGCGCCAGCAGCTTGGGAGTTTCTCCGAACACCGGGGAGCTGTTTTTT

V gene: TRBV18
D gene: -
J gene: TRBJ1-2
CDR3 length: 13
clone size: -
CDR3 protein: CASSPDTSLGYTF
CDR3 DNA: TGTGCCAGCTCTCCGGACACAAGTCTAGGCTACACCTTC

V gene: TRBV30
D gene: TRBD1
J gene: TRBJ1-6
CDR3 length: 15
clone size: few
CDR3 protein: CAWSVPGTGVSPLHF
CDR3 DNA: TGTGCCTGGAGTGTACCCGGGACAGGGGTTTCACCCCTCCACTTT

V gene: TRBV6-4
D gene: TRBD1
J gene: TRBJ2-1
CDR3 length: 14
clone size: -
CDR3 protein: CASRLDQTGGEQFF
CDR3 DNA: TGTGCCAGCAGATTAGACCAGACAGGGGGGGAGCAGTTCTTC

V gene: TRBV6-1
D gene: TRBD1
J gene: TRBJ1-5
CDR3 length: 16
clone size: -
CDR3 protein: CASSASTGVINQPQHF
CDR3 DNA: TGTGCCAGCAGTGCCTCGACAGGGGTCATCAATCAGCCCCAGCATTTT

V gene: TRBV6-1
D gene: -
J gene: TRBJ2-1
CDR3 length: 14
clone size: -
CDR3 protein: CASSDRQARNEQFF
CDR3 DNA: TGTGCCAGCAGTGATCGACAGGCCCGCAATGAGCAGTTCTTC

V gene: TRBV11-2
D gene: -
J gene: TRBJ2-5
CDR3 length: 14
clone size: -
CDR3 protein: CASSLLREQETQYF
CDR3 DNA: TGTGCCAGCAGCCTTCTACGCGAACAAGAGACCCAGTACTTC

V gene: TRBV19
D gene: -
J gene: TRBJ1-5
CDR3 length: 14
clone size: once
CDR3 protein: CASSIREGNQPQHF
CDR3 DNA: TGTGCCAGTAGTATAAGGGAGGGCAATCAGCCCCAGCATTTT

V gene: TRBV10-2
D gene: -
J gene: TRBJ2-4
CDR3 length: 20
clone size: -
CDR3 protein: CASSEDLRGSAMLAKNIQYF
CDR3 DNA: TGCGCCAGCAGTGAGGATCTACGGGGTAGCGCCATGTTAGCCAAAAACATTCAGTACTTC

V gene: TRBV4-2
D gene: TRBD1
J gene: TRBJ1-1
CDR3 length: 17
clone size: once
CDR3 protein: CASSQERSGQGFTEAFF
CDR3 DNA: TGTGCCAGCAGCCAAGAAAGATCGGGACAGGGGTTTACTGAAGCTTTCTTT

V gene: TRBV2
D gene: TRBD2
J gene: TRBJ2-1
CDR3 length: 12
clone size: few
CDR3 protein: CASSGGGSEQFF
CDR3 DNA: TGTGCCAGCAGCGGCGGGGGGAGTGAGCAGTTCTTC

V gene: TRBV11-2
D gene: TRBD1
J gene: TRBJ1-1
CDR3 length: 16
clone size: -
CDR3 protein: CASSLTGGMSTTEAFF
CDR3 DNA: TGTGCCAGCAGCTTGACAGGGGGCATGTCGACCACTGAAGCTTTCTTT

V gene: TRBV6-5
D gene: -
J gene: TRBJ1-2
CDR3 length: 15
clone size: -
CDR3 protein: CASSFGGQGLYGYTF
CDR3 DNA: TGTGCCAGCAGTTTTGGCGGGCAGGGGCTCTATGGCTACACCTTC

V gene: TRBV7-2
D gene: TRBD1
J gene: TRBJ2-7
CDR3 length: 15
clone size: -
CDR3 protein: CASSRAMTGNYEQYF
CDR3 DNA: TGTGCCAGCAGCCGGGCCATGACAGGGAATTACGAGCAGTACTTC

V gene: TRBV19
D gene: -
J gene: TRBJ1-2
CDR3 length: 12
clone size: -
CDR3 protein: CASSPLNYGYTF
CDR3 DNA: TGTGCCAGTAGTCCCCTTAACTATGGCTACACCTTC

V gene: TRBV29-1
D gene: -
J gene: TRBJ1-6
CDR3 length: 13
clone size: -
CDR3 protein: CSVSDSHNSPLHF
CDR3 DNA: TGCAGCGTCTCAGACAGCCATAATTCACCCCTCCACTTT

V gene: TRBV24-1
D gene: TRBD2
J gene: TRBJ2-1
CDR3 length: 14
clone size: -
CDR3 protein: CASQTSGSYNEQFF
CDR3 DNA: TGTGCGTCACAAACTAGCGGCTCCTACAATGAGCAGTTCTTC

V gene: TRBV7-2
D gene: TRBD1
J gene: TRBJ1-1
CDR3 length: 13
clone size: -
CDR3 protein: CASSDRGWAEAFF
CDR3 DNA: TGTGCCAGCAGCGACAGGGGATGGGCTGAAGCTTTCTTT

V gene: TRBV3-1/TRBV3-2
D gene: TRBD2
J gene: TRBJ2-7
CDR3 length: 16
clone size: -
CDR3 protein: CASSQGRRLARAEQYF
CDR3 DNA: TGTGCCAGCAGCCAGGGGAGGAGACTAGCTCGGGCCGAGCAGTACTTC

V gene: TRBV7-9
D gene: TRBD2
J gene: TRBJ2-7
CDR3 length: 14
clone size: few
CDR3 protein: CASSGTSGSYEQYF
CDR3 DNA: TGTGCCAGCAGCGGGACTAGCGGGAGTTACGAGCAGTACTTC

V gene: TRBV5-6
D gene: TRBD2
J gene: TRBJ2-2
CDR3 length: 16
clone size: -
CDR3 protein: CASSFWTSGLDGELFF
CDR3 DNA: TGTGCCAGCAGCTTCTGGACTAGCGGACTGGACGGGGAGCTGTTTTTT

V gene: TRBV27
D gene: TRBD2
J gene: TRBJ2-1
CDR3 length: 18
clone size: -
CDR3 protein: CASSFGTSGRGGYNEQFF
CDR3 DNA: TGTGCCAGCAGTTTCGGGACTAGCGGGAGGGGGGGTTACAATGAGCAGTTCTTC

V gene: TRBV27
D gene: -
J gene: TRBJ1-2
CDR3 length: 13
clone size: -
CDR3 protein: CASSFAGFYGYTF
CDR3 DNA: TGTGCCAGCAGTTTCGCAGGTTTCTATGGCTACACCTTC

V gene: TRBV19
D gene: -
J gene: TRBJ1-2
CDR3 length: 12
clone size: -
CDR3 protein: CASSNYYYGYTF
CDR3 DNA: TGTGCCAGTAGTAACTATTACTATGGCTACACCTTC

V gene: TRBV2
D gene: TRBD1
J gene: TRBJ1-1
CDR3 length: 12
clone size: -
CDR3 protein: CASSQLDRLAFF
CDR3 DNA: TGTGCCAGCAGTCAATTGGACAGGTTAGCTTTCTTT

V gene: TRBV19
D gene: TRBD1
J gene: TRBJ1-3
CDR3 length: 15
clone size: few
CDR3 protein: CASSPWTGLGNTIYF
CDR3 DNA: TGTGCCAGTAGTCCCTGGACAGGGCTCGGAAACACCATATATTTT

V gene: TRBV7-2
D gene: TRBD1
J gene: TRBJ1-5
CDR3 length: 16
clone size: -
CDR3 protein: CASSATGTGPNQPQHF
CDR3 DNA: TGTGCCAGCAGCGCAACCGGGACAGGGCCCAATCAGCCCCAGCATTTT

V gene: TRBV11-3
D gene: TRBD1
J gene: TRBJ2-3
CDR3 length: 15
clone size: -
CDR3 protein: CASSNRGSSTDTQYF
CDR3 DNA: TGTGCCAGCAGCAACAGGGGGTCTAGCACAGATACGCAGTATTTT

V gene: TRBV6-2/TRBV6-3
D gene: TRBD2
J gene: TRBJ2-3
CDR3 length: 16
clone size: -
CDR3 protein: CASSYSTGLVTDTQYF
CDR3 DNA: TGTGCCAGCAGTTACTCGACGGGACTAGTGACAGATACGCAGTATTTT

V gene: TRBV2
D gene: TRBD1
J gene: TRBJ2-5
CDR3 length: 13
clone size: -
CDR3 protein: CAIEGTGRETQYF
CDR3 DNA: TGTGCCATCGAAGGGACAGGGCGCGAGACCCAGTACTTC

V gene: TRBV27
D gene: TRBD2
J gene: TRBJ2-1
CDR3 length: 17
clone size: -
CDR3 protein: CASSLSSGRARGNEQFF
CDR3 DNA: TGTGCCAGCAGTTTATCTAGCGGGAGGGCCAGGGGCAATGAGCAGTTCTTC

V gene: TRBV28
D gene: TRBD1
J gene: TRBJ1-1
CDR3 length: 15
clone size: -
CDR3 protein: CASSLTLQGGTEAFF
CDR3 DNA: TGTGCCAGCAGTTTAACCCTTCAGGGGGGCACTGAAGCTTTCTTT

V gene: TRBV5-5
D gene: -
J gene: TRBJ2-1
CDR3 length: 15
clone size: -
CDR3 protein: CASSLDGSPYNEQFF
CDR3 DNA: TGTGCCAGCAGCTTGGACGGGTCGCCCTACAATGAGCAGTTCTTC

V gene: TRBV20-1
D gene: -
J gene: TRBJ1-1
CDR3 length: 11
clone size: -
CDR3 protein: CSASLNTEAFF
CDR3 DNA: TGCAGTGCTAGTCTTAACACTGAAGCTTTCTTT

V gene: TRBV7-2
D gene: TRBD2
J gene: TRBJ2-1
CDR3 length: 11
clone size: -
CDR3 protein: CASSMDGGGFF
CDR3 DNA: TGTGCCAGCAGCATGGACGGCGGGGGGTTCTTC

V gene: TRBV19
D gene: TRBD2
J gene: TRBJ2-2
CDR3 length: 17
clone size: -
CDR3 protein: CASSIIGGSSSTGELFF
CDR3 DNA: TGTGCCAGTAGTATAATTGGCGGGAGTTCCAGCACCGGGGAGCTGTTTTTT

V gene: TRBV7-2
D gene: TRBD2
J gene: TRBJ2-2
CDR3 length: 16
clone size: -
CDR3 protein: CASSSQGLGNTGELFF
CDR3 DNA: TGTGCCAGCAGCTCCCAGGGACTAGGGAACACCGGGGAGCTGTTTTTT

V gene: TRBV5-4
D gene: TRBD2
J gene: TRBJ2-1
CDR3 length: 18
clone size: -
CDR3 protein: CASQTGLAGYSSYNEQFF
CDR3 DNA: TGTGCCAGCCAAACGGGACTAGCGGGATACAGCTCCTACAATGAGCAGTTCTTC